This TCR beta chain was sequenced for a study of blood T cell repertoires in COVID-19. Study information: The analysed material was cDNA or gDNA that came from T cells, B-cell-depleted T cells, or PBMCs.

Comments on this clone: Different DNA sequences within this sample yield the same CDR3.

Germline CDR1 and CDR2: SGHRS and YFSETQ. CDR3 length: 14 residues. Trimming at V came to 4 bases and at J to 7 bases, leaving 8 bases not matched to a gene. In the original workflow: The assay estimated nucleated cells by amplifying reference gene primers. TCRdb's table, derived via immunoSEQ multiplex PCR, lists solely in-frame clones and lacks some. V and J calls and clone size come straight from that table; D and trimming were deduced from the DNA. The table has approximately 140,000 clones, 65% to 80% seen once. The receptor comes from a man in his 60s with acute or convalescent COVID-19. Sequences were obtained from peripheral blood. V and J are TRBV5-1 and TRBJ2-7, with TRBD1 matching over 10 bases. The CDR3 DNA follows: TGCGCCAGCAGCCTCGGACAGGGGGGCCTAGAGCAGTACTTC. It encodes CASSLGQGGLEQYF. Filled out from reference TRBV5-1 and TRBJ2-7, the complete variable domain reads KAGVTQTPRYLIKTRGQQVTLSCSPISGHRSVSWYQQTPGQGLQFLFEYFSETQRNKGNFPGRFSGRQFSNSRSEMNVSTLELGDSALYLCASSLGQGGLEQYFGPGTRLTVT.